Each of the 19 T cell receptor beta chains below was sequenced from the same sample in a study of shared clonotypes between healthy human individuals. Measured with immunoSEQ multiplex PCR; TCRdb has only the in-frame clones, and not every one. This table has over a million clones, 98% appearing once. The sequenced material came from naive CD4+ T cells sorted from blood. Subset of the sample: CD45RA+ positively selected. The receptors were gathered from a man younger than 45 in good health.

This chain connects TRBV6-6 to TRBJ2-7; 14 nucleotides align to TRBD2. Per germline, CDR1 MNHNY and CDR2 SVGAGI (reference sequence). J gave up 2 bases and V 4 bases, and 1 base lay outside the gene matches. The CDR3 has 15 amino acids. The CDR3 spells CASSWTSGRPYEQYF. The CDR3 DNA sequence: TGTGCCAGCAGTTGGACTAGCGGGAGGCCCTACGAGCAGTACTTC.

The CDR3 is CASRNSGSGGYEQYF. CDR3 in DNA: TGTGCCAGCAGAAATAGCGGATCTGGGGGGTACGAGCAGTACTTC. The genes are TRBV7-2 and TRBJ2-7, with a possible D match to TRBD2 (6 bases). V was pared by 6 bases and J by 4 bases, with 19 bases between. CDR3 length: 15 residues. Per germline, CDR1 SGHTA and CDR2 FQGNSA.

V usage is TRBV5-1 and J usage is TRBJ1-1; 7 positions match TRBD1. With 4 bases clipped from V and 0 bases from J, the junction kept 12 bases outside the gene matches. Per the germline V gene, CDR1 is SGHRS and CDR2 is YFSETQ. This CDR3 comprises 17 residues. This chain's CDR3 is CASSRPTGARVNTEAFF. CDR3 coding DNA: TGCGCCAGCAGCCGCCCAACAGGGGCGAGGGTGAACACTGAAGCTTTCTTT.

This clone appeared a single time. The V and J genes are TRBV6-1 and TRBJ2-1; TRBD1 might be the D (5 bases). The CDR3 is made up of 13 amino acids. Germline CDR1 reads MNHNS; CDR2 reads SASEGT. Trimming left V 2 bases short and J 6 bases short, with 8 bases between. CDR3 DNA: TGTGCCAGCAGTGAACAGGGATTCAATGAGCAGTTCTTC. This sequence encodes CASSEQGFNEQFF.

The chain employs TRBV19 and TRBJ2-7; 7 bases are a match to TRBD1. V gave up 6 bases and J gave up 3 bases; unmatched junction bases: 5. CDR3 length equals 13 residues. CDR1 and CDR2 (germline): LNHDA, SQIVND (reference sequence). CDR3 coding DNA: TGTGCCAGTAGCCACGGGACAGTCTACGAGCAGTACTTC. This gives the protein CASSHGTVYEQYF.

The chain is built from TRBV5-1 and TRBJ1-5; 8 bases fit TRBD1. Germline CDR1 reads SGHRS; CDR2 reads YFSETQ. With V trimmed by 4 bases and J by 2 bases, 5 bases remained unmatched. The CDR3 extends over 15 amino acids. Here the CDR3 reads CASSPGQGGNQPQHF. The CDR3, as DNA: TGCGCCAGCAGCCCCGGACAGGGAGGCAATCAGCCCCAGCATTTT.

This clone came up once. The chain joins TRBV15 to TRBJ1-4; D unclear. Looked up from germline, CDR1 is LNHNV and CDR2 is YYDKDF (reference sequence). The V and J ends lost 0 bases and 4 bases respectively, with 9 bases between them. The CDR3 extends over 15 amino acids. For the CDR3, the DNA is TGTGCCACCAGCAGAGAACGGGGAATTAATGAAAAACTGTTTTTT. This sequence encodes CATSRERGINEKLFF. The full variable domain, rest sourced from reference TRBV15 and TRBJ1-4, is DAMVIQNPRYQVTQFGKPVTLSCSQTLNHNVMYWYQQKSSQAPKLLFHYYDKDFNNEADTPDNFQSRRPNTSFCFLDIRSPGLGDTAMYLCATSRERGINEKLFFGSGTQLSVL.

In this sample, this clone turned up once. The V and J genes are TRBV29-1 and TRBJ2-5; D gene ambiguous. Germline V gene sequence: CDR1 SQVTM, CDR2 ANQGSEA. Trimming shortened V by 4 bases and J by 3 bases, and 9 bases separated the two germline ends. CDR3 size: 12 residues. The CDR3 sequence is CSVVGKKETQYF. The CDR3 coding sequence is TGCAGCGTTGTAGGGAAGAAAGAGACCCAGTACTTC.

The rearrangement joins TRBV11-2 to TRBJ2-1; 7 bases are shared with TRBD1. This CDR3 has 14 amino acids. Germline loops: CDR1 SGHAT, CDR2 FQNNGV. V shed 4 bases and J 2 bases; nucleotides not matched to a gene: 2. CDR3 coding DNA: TGTGCCAGCAGCTGGACAGGCGCCTACAATGAGCAGTTCTTC. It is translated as CASSWTGAYNEQFF.

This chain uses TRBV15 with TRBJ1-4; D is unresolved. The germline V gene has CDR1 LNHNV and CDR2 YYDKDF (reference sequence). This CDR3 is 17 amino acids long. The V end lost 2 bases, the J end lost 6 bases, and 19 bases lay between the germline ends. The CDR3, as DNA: TGTGCCACCAGCAGAACCATTGGAAACTCTGGGGATGAAAAACTGTTTTTT. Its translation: CATSRTIGNSGDEKLFF. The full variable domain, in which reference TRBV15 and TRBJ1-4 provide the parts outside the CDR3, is DAMVIQNPRYQVTQFGKPVTLSCSQTLNHNVMYWYQQKSSQAPKLLFHYYDKDFNNEADTPDNFQSRRPNTSFCFLDIRSPGLGDTAMYLCATSRTIGNSGDEKLFFGSGTQLSVL.

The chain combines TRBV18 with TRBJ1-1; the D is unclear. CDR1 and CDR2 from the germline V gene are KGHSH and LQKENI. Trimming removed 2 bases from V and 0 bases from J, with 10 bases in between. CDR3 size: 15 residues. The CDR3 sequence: CASSPAYSMNTEAFF. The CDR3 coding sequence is TGTGCCAGCTCACCAGCCTACAGCATGAACACTGAAGCTTTCTTT.

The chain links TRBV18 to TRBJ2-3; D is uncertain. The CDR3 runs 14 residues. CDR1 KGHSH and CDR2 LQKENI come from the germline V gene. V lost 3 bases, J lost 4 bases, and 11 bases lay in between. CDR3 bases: TGTGCCAGCTCACCTCCGCCGGGCGCAGATACGCAGTATTTT. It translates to CASSPPPGADTQYF.

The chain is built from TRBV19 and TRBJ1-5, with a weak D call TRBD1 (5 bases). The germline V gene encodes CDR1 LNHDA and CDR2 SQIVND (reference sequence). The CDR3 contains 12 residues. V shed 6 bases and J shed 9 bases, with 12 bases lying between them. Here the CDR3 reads CASRTGTGPQHF. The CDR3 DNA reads TGTGCCAGTAGGACCGGGACTGGGCCCCAGCATTTT.

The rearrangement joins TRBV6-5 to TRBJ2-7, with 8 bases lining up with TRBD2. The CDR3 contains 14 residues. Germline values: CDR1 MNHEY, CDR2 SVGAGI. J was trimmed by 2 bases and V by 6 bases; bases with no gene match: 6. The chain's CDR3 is CASRPGLGPYEQYF. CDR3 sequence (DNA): TGTGCCAGCAGGCCGGGACTAGGACCCTACGAGCAGTACTTC.

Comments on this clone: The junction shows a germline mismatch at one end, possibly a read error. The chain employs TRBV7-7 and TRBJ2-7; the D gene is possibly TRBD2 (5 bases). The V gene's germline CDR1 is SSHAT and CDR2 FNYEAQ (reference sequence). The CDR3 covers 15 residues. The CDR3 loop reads CASSFSDSQNYEQYF. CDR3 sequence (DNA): TGTGCTAGCAGCTTTTCGGACTCCCAGAACTACGAGCAGTACTTC.

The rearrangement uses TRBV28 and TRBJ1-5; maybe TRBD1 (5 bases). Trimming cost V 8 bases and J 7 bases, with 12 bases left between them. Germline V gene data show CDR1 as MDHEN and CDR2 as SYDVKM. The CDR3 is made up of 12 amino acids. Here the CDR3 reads CASGERDQPQHF. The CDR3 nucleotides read TGTGCCAGCGGAGAAAGGGACCAGCCCCAGCATTTT. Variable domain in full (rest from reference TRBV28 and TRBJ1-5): DVKVTQSSRYLVKRTGEKVFLECVQDMDHENMFWYRQDPGLGLRLIYFSYDVKMKEKGDIPEGYSVSREKKERFSLILESASTNQTSMYLCASGERDQPQHFGDGTRLSIL.

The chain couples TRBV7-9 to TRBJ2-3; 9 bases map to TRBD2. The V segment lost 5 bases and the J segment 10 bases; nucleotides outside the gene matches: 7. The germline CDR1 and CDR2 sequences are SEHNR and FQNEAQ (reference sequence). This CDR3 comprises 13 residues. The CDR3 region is CASSTGTSRPQYF. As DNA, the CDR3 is TGTGCCAGCAGCACAGGGACTAGCAGGCCGCAGTATTTT.

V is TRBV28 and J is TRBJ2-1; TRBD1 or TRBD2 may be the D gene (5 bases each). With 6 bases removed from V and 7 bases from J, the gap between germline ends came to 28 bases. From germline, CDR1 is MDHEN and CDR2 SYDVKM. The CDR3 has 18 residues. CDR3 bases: TGTGCCAGCAGCCTAGGGCACCCGGGACGAGGGCCTCGGAATGAGCAGTTCTTC. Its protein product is CASSLGHPGRGPRNEQFF.

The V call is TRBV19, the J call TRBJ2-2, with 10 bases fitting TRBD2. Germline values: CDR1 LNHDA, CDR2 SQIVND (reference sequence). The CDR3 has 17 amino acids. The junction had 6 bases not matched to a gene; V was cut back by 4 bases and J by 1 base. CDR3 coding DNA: TGTGCCAGTAGTACACACCGGACTAGCGGGAACACCGGGGAGCTGTTTTTT. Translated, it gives CASSTHRTSGNTGELFF.